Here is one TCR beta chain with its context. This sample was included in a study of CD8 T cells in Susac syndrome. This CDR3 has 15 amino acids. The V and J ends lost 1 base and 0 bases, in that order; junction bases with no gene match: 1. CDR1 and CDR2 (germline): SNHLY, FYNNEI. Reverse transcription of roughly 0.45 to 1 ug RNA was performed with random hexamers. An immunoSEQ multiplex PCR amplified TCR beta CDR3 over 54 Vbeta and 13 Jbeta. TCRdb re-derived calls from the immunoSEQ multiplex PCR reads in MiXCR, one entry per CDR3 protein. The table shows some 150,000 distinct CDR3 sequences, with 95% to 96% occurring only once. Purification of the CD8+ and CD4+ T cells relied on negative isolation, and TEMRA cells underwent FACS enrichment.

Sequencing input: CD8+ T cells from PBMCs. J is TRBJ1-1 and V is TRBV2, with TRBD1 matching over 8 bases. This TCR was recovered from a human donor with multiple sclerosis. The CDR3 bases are TGTGCCAGCAGTGAAGGGACAGGGATGAACACTGAAGCTTTCTTT. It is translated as CASSEGTGMNTEAFF.